Listed below are T cell receptor beta chains from one sample, sequenced in a study of cytomegalovirus exposure and HLA in healthy donors. Assay used: immunoSEQ multiplex PCR; TCRdb lists only in-frame clones, some missing. Of about 170,000 clones in the sample, around 68% are singletons; the top ten hold 2.5% to 3.5%. The source material was PBMCs. The receptors were gathered from a middle-aged man in good health and CMV-seronegative. Each CDR3 is given with its conserved first and last residue. The order of the fields is D gene, J gene, V gene, clone size, CDR3 DNA, CDR3 protein. D genes are given only for firm matches. Expanded clones get a size class; other rows say once, few or many, or leave the size out.

TRBD1	TRBJ1-2	TRBV10-2	NA	TGCGCCAGCAGTGAGGATGACAGGGGCCATGGCTACACCTTC	CASSEDDRGHGYTF
NA	TRBJ1-6	TRBV5-3	NA	TGTGCCAGAAGCCCCAGAGGGCACCCTAATTCACCCCTCCACTTT	CARSPRGHPNSPLHF
NA	TRBJ2-1	TRBV9	NA	TGTGCCAGCAGCGTCACTAGTGGCCAGGCGGAGCAGTTCTTC	CASSVTSGQAEQFF
TRBD2	TRBJ2-2	TRBV10-1	NA	TGCGCCAGCAGTGGGCTAGCGGCCCGGAACACCGGGGAGCTGTTTTTT	CASSGLAARNTGELFF
NA	TRBJ2-3	TRBV18	NA	TGTGCCAGCTCACCACCCCGAGGAGGGGGCACAGATACGCAGTATTTT	CASSPPRGGGTDTQYF
NA	TRBJ2-7	TRBV6-1	NA	TGTGCCAGCAGTGAAGGTGCAGGGAGGCTCTACGAGCAGTACTTC	CASSEGAGRLYEQYF
TRBD1	TRBJ2-5	TRBV5-4	few	TGTGCCAGCACCCAACAGGGGGACGGAGAGACCCAGTACTTC	CASTQQGDGETQYF
NA	TRBJ2-5	TRBV11-2	few	TGTGCCAGCAGCGCATACAGGGAGACCCAGTACTTC	CASSAYRETQYF
NA	TRBJ1-5	TRBV7-2	NA	TGTGCCAGCAGCTTGGACAGAAATCAGCCCCAGCATTTT	CASSLDRNQPQHF
NA	TRBJ2-7	TRBV27	NA	TGTGCCAGCAGCCCCCCGGCGGTTACTACCTACGAGCAGTACTTC	CASSPPAVTTYEQYF
NA	TRBJ2-1	TRBV5-4	few	TGTGCCAGCAACTTAAGGGGGAATGAGCAGTTCTTC	CASNLRGNEQFF
TRBD2	TRBJ2-7	TRBV7-2	NA	TGTGCCAGCAGCTTAAATACCGGGACTAGCGGGGGGTTCTCCTACGAGCAGTACTTC	CASSLNTGTSGGFSYEQYF
TRBD1	TRBJ2-3	TRBV11-2	NA	TGTGCCAGCAGCTTAGCCGCCCGACAGGGGAGCACAGATACGCAGTATTTT	CASSLAARQGSTDTQYF
TRBD2	TRBJ2-7	TRBV28	NA	TGTGCCAGCAGTTTCTACGTAGCGGGGAGCTCCTACGAGCAGTACTTC	CASSFYVAGSSYEQYF
TRBD1	TRBJ2-7	TRBV5-6	NA	TGTGCCAGCAGCTTGGCAGGACAGGGGGACTCCTACGAGCAGTACTTC	CASSLAGQGDSYEQYF
NA	TRBJ2-7	TRBV6-1	NA	TGTGCCAGCAGTGCGTCTGGGACTCTAAGCTCCTACGAGCAGTACTTC	CASSASGTLSSYEQYF
NA	TRBJ2-1	TRBV4-1	NA	TGCGCCAGCAGCCAAGAGGAGATTGCCTACAATGAGCAGTTCTTC	CASSQEEIAYNEQFF
NA	TRBJ1-1	TRBV30	few	TGTGCCTGGAGTATCCTTACAGGGACCACTGAAGCTTTCTTT	CAWSILTGTTEAFF
TRBD1	TRBJ1-2	TRBV5-5	once	TGTGCCAGCAGCCTCGGACAGGGGGGAGTCTATGGCTACACCTTC	CASSLGQGGVYGYTF
NA	TRBJ2-2	TRBV9	few	TGTGCCAGCAGCTGGGGGGGGCATTTCACCGGGGAGCTGTTTTTT	CASSWGGHFTGELFF
NA	TRBJ2-2	TRBV10-3	few	TGTGCCATCAGTGAGTCGTGGCAGGGAAACACCGGGGAGCTGTTTTTT	CAISESWQGNTGELFF
NA	TRBJ2-7	TRBV7-9	NA	TGTTCCAGCAGCTTCCTGGGGGGCGACAGGGTGTCCTACGAGCAGTACTTC	CSSSFLGGDRVSYEQYF
TRBD2	TRBJ2-7	TRBV15	NA	TGTGCCACCAGCAGAGGGGGGGAGGGCTCCTACGAGCAGTACTTC	CATSRGGEGSYEQYF
TRBD1	TRBJ2-7	TRBV6-6	NA	TGTGCCAGCAGACCCGACAGGGCTCAGACCTCCTACGAGCAGTACTTC	CASRPDRAQTSYEQYF